Listed here are 14 T cell receptor beta chains from one sample, sequenced in a study of blood T cell repertoires in COVID-19. The table came from immunoSEQ multiplex PCR; TCRdb's copy has only in-frame clones and leaves some out. The profile covers 250,000 to 400,000 clones, with around 87% appearing a single time and 1% taken by the ten largest. Sequencing was carried out using peripheral blood. Receptors were obtained from a man in his forties or fifties with active or convalescent COVID-19.

This clone occurred a few times. The chain uses TRBV7-2 and TRBJ2-2; TRBD2 might be the D (7 bases). The CDR3 extends over 17 amino acids. Trimming left V 5 bases short and J 6 bases short, with 22 bases between. Germline CDR1 SGHTA, CDR2 FQGNSA. CDR3 loop: CASSPGGGWGRAGELFF. In DNA form, the CDR3 reads TGTGCCAGCAGCCCGGGGGGTGGCTGGGGGCGGGCCGGGGAGCTGTTTTTT.

This clone turned up a few times. The gene calls are TRBV6-6 and TRBJ1-3, with D possibly being TRBD1 (6 bases). V was trimmed by 6 bases and J by 0 bases, leaving 15 bases between them. The CDR3 is made up of 16 amino acids. The germline gives CDR1 MNHNY, CDR2 SVGAGI (reference sequence). The CDR3 sequence: CASSLGQPSSGNTIYF. The CDR3 coding sequence is TGTGCCAGCAGCCTCGGACAGCCTAGCTCTGGAAACACCATATATTTT.

The chain has TRBV2 and TRBJ2-2; the D gene is possibly TRBD2 (6 bases). The CDR3 spans 15 residues. The V end lost 4 bases, the J end lost 2 bases, and 11 bases lay between the germline ends. The germline CDR1 and CDR2 sequences are SNHLY and FYNNEI. The CDR3 nucleotides read TGTGCCAGCAGTGTTGCGGGGCGAAACACCGGGGAGCTGTTTTTT. As protein: CASSVAGRNTGELFF.

The CDR3 loop is CATGTENTEAFF. The CDR3 DNA sequence: TGTGCCACCGGGACAGAGAACACTGAAGCTTTCTTT. This chain joins TRBV4-2 and TRBJ1-1, with 7 bases identical to TRBD1. Germline V gene sequence: CDR1 LGHNA, CDR2 YNFKEQ. After removal of 10 bases from V and 1 base from J, the junction contained 3 bases not matched to a gene. The CDR3 has 12 amino acids.

The chain uses TRBV19 and TRBJ1-2; D perhaps matches TRBD1 (5 bases). Germline CDR1 LNHDA, CDR2 SQIVND (reference sequence). The V end was cut by 3 bases, the J end by 4 bases, with 18 bases between. The length of the CDR3 is 16 residues. The CDR3 loop is CASSITGGRSAYGYTF. The CDR3 DNA is TGTGCCAGTAGTATCACCGGGGGACGAAGCGCCTATGGCTACACCTTC.

This chain uses TRBV7-8 with TRBJ2-7; D perhaps matches TRBD1 (5 bases). CDR1 and CDR2 from the germline V gene are SGHVS and FQNEAQ. Trimming pared 5 bases from V and 5 bases from J, leaving 13 bases between. The CDR3 runs to 13 residues. CDR3 amino acids: CASSIDSEDEQYF. The CDR3 region has the DNA TGTGCCAGCAGCATCGACAGTGAGGACGAGCAGTACTTC. The variable domain in full, with the rest retrieved from reference TRBV7-8 and TRBJ2-7, is GAGVSQSPRYKVAKRGQDVALRCDPISGHVSLFWYQQALGQGPEFLTYFQNEAQLDKSGLPSDRFFAERPEGSVSTLKIQRTQQEDSAVYLCASSIDSEDEQYFGPGTRLTVT.

The chain links TRBV19 to TRBJ1-2; D call uncertain. This CDR3 has 12 amino acids. Germline CDR1 and CDR2: LNHDA and SQIVND (reference sequence). With 5 bases removed from V and 8 bases from J, the gap between germline ends came to 12 bases. The CDR3 DNA is TGTGCCAGTAGTCGGGAAGCGAGGGGCTACACCTTC. It encodes CASSREARGYTF.

This clone showed up just once. V gene TRBV5-1 combines with J gene TRBJ1-1, with 10 nucleotides matching TRBD1. This CDR3 contains 15 residues. Germline V gene lookup returns CDR1 SGHRS and CDR2 YFSETQ. With V trimmed by 4 bases and J by 3 bases, 6 bases remained unmatched. CDR3 sequence: CASSATTGGDTEAFF. The CDR3 coding sequence is TGCGCCAGCAGCGCAACGACAGGGGGCGACACTGAAGCTTTCTTT.

The V call is TRBV6-2 or TRBV6-3, the J call TRBJ1-3, with D maybe TRBD1 (6 bases). The CDR3 spans 15 residues. CDR1 is MNHEY, CDR2 SVGEGT, per germline. Trimming removed 2 bases from V and 2 bases from J, with 10 bases in between. This CDR3 reads CASSYGQTPGNTIYF. The CDR3 DNA reads TGTGCCAGCAGTTACGGACAGACTCCTGGAAACACCATATATTTT.

This rearrangement joins TRBV6-5 to TRBJ1-1, with TRBD1 identical over 8 bases. This CDR3 is built from 15 residues. Germline V CDR1 and CDR2: MNHEY, SVGAGI. V lost 2 bases, J lost 3 bases, and 5 bases stayed unmatched. CDR3 sequence: CASSYGQGWDTEAFF. CDR3 DNA sequence: TGTGCCAGCAGTTACGGACAGGGCTGGGACACTGAAGCTTTCTTT.

The V gene is TRBV30, the J gene TRBJ2-7; 8 bases align to TRBD1. Germline trimming cut 3 bases from V and 1 base from J; bases unmatched to any gene: 14. The CDR3 totals 17 residues. Germline CDR1 and CDR2: GTSNPN and SVGIG (reference sequence). In DNA form, the CDR3 reads TGTGCCTGGAGCGACGACTCGGGACGGACAGGGTCCTACGAGCAGTACTTC. Protein: CAWSDDSGRTGSYEQYF.

The chain employs TRBV4-2 and TRBJ2-7; D might be TRBD2 (5 bases). CDR3 length equals 15 residues. V lost 0 bases and J 3 bases, leaving 12 bases between the germline ends. Germline CDR1 is LGHNA and CDR2 is YNFKEQ. The CDR3 DNA follows: TGTGCCAGCAGCCAAGATTCCCTCCGGGACTACGAGCAGTACTTC. The encoded protein is CASSQDSLRDYEQYF.

The chain uses TRBV28 and TRBJ2-5, with TRBD1 matching over 10 bases. The CDR3 runs to 16 residues. CDR1 and CDR2 from the germline V gene are MDHEN and SYDVKM. V lost 1 base and J lost 2; bases outside the gene matches: 4. CDR3 sequence reads: CASSLYRTGGQETQYF. The DNA for the CDR3 is TGTGCCAGCAGTTTATATCGGACAGGGGGACAAGAGACCCAGTACTTC.

The CDR3: CASSPRETSGIGSGELFF. The CDR3 DNA reads as TGTGCCAGCAGCCCCCGAGAGACTAGCGGGATTGGATCCGGGGAGCTGTTTTTT. The chain employs TRBV7-9 and TRBJ2-2; 11 positions match TRBD2. The length of the CDR3 is 18 residues. Per germline, CDR1 SEHNR and CDR2 FQNEAQ (reference sequence). Trimming took 5 bases from V and 6 from J; bases not matched to a gene: 14.